This T cell receptor beta chain was sequenced during a study of technical replicates of blood from a handful of donors. Clones were sequenced by immunoSEQ multiplex PCR, and TCRdb holds only the in-frame ones, with some missing. This table has about 76,000 clones, 65% to 90% appearing once. The CDR3 has 15 residues. The V and J ends lost 0 bases and 0 bases respectively, with 8 bases between them. In germline, CDR1 is GTSNPN, CDR2 SVGIG (reference sequence). The rearrangement uses TRBV30 and TRBJ1-4; D uncertain. This clonotype originated in a human donor in good health. Some clones in this sample may be carry-over from other donors' samples. Specimen: PBMCs. DNA of the CDR3: TGTGCCTGGAGTGTGTCCCTTGCAACTAATGAAAAACTGTTTTTT. Translated, it gives CAWSVSLATNEKLFF.